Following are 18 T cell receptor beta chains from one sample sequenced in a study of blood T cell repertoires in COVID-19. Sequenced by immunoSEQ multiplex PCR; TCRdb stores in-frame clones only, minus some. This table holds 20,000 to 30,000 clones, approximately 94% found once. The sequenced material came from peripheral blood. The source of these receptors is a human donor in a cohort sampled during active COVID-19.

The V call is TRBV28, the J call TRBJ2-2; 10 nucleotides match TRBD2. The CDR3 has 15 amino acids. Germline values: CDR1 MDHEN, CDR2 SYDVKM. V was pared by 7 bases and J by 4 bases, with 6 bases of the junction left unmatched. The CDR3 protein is CASTSSGSITGELFF. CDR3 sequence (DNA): TGTGCCAGCACCTCTAGCGGGAGTATCACCGGGGAGCTGTTTTTT. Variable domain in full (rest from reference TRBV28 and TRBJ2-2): DVKVTQSSRYLVKRTGEKVFLECVQDMDHENMFWYRQDPGLGLRLIYFSYDVKMKEKGDIPEGYSVSREKKERFSLILESASTNQTSMYLCASTSSGSITGELFFGEGSRLTVL.

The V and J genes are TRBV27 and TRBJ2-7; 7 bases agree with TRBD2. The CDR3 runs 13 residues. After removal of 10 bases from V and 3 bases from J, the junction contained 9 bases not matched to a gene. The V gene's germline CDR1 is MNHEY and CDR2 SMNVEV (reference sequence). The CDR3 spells CATRGEGLYEQYF. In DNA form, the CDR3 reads TGTGCCACTCGGGGGGAGGGCCTCTACGAGCAGTACTTC.

The CDR3 reads CASSPQGLAPDTQYF. The CDR3 nucleotides are TGTGCCAGCTCACCCCAGGGACTTGCGCCAGATACGCAGTATTTT. This chain uses TRBV18 with TRBJ2-3; the D gene is possibly TRBD2 (6 bases). CDR3 length: 15 residues. Germline lookup yields CDR1 KGHSH and CDR2 LQKENI. Trimming took 3 bases from V and 4 from J, leaving 14 bases between them.

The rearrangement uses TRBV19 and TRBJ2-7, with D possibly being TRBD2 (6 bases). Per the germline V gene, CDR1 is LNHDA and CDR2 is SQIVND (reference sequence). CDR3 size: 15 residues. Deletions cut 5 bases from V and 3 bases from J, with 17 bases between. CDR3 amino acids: CASSPPFGRDYEQYF. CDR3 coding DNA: TGTGCCAGTAGTCCTCCCTTCGGGCGGGACTACGAGCAGTACTTC.

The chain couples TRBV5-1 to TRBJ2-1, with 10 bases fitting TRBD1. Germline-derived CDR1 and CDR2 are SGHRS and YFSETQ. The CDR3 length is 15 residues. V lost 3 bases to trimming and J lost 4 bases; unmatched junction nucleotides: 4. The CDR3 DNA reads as TGCGCCAGCAGCTGGGGGGACAGGGGATACAATGAGCAGTTCTTC. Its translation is CASSWGDRGYNEQFF.

The CDR3 nucleotides are TGTGCCTCAGGGGGCAAGGAGACAATGGGGACAGATACGCAGTATTTT. Translated, it gives CASGGKETMGTDTQYF. The J gene is TRBJ2-3, the V gene TRBV19, with TRBD1 identical over 8 bases. Germline CDR1 is LNHDA and CDR2 is SQIVND (reference sequence). The CDR3 consists of 16 residues. Unmatched junction bases numbered 16, after V lost 11 bases and J lost 3 bases.

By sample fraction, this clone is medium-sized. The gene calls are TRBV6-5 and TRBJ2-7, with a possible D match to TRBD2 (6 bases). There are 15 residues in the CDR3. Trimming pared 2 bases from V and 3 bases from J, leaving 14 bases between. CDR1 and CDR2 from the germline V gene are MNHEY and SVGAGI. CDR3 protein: CASSYQYRGFYEQYF. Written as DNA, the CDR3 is TGTGCCAGCAGTTACCAATACCGGGGGTTCTACGAGCAGTACTTC.

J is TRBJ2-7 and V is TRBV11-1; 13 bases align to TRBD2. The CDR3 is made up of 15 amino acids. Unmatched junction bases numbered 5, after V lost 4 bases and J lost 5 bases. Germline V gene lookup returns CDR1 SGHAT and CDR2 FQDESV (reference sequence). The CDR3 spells CASSSTSGRRDEQYF. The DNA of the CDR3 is TGTGCCAGCAGCTCGACTAGCGGGAGGCGCGACGAGCAGTACTTC.

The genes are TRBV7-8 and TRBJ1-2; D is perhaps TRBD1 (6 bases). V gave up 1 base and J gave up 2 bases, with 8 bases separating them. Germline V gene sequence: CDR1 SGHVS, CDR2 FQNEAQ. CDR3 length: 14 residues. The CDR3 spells CASSLDRENYGYTF. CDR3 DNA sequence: TGTGCCAGCAGCTTAGACAGGGAGAACTATGGCTACACCTTC.

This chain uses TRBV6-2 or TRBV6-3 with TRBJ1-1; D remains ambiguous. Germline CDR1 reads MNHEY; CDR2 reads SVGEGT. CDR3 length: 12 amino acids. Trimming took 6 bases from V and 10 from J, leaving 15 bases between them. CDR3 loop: CASSPGGNGAFF. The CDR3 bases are TGTGCCAGCAGCCCGGGAGGGAACGGAGCTTTCTTT.

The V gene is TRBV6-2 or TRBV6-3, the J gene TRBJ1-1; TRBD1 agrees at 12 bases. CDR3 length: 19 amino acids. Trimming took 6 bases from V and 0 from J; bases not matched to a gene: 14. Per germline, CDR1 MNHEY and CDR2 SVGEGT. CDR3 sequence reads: CASSRGTGGIYFMNTEAFF. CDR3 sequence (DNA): TGTGCCAGCAGCCGGGGGACAGGGGGCATTTACTTCATGAACACTGAAGCTTTCTTT.

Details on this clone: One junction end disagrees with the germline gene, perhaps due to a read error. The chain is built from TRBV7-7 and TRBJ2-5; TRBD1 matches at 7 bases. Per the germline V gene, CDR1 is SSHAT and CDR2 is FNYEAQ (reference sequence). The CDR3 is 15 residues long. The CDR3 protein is CASSLQGQVQETQYF. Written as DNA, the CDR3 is TGTGCTAGCAGCTTACAAGGACAGGTTCAAGAGACCCAGTACTTC.

CDR3 region: CASSQDTSGGPYEQYF. CDR3 DNA: TGCGCCAGCAGCCAAGATACAAGCGGGGGCCCCTACGAGCAGTACTTC. This chain uses TRBV4-1 with TRBJ2-7; TRBD2 aligns across 8 bases. With 0 bases clipped from V and 2 bases from J, the junction kept 6 bases outside the gene matches. The CDR3 runs 16 residues. Germline V lookup: CDR1 MGHRA, CDR2 YSYEKL.

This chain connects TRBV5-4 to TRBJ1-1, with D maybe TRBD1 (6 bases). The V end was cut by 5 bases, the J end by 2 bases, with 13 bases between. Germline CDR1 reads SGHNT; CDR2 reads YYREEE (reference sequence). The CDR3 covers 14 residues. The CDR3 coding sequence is TGTGCCAGCAGTCGACAGGAACAAAACACTGAAGCTTTCTTT. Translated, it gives CASSRQEQNTEAFF.

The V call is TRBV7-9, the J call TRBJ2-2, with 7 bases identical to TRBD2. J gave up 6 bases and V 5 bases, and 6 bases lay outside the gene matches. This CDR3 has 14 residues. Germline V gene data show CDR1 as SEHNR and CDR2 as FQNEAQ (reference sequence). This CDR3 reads CASSPTSRSGELFF. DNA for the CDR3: TGTGCCAGCAGCCCGACTAGCCGTTCCGGGGAGCTGTTTTTT.

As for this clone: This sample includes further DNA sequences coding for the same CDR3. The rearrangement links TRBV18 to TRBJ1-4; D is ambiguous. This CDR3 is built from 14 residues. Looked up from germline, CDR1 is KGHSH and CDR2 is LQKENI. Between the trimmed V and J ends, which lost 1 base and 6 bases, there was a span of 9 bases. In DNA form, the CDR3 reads TGTGCCAGCTCACCACGGACCGGGGATGAAAAACTGTTTTTT. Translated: CASSPRTGDEKLFF.

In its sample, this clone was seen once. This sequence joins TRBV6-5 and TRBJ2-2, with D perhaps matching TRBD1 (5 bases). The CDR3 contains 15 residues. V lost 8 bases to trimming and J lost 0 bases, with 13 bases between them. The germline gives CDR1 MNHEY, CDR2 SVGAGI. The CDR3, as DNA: TGTGCCAGCCGACAGCTACTCGCGAACACCGGGGAGCTGTTTTTT. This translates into CASRQLLANTGELFF.

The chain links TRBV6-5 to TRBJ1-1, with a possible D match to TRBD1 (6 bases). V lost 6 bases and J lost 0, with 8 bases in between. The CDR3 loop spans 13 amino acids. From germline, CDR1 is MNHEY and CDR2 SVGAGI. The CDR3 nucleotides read TGTGCCAGCAGCGGGACATTGAACACTGAAGCTTTCTTT. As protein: CASSGTLNTEAFF.